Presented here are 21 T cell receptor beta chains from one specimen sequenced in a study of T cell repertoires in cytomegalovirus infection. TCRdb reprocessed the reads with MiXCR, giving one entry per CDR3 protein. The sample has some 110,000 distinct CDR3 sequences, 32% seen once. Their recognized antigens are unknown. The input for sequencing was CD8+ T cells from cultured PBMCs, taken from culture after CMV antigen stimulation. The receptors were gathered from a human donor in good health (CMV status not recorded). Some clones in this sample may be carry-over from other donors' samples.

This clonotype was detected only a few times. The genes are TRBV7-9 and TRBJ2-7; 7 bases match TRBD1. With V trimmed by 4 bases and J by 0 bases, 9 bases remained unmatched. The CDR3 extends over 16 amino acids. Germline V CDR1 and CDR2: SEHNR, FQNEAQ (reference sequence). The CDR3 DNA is TGTGCCAGCAGCTCACCCCAGGACAGGAGCTCCTACGAGCAGTACTTC. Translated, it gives CASSSPQDRSSYEQYF.

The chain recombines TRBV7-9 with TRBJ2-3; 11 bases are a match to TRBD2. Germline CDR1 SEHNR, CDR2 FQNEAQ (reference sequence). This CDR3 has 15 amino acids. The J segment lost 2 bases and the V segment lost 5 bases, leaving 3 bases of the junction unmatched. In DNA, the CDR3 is TGTGCCAGCAGCCCACTAGCGGGGGCCACAGATACGCAGTATTTT. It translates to CASSPLAGATDTQYF.

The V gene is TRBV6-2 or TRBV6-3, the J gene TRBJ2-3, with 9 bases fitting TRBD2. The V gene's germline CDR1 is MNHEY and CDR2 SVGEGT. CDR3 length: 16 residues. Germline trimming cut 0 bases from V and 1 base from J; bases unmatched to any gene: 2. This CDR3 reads CASSYSPSGGTDTQYF. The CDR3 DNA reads TGTGCCAGCAGTTACTCGCCTAGCGGGGGCACAGATACGCAGTATTTT.

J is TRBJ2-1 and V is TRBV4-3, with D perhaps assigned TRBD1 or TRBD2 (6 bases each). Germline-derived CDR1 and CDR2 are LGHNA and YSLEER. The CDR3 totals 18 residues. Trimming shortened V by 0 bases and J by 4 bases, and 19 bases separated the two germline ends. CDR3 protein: CASSQDKGGGARYNEQFF. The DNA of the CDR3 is TGCGCCAGCAGCCAAGATAAAGGGGGAGGTGCCAGATACAATGAGCAGTTCTTC.

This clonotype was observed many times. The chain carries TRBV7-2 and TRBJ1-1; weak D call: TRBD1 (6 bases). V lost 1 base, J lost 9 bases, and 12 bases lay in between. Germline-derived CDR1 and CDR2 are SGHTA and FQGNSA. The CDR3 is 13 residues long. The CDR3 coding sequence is TGTGCCAGCAGCTTAGACAGGGAAACTAAAGCTTTCTTT. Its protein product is CASSLDRETKAFF. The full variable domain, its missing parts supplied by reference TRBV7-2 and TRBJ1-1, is GAGVSQSPSNKVTEKGKDVELRCDPISGHTALYWYRQSLGQGLEFLIYFQGNSAPDKSGLPSDRFSAERTGGSVSTLTIQRTQQEDSAVYLCASSLDRETKAFFGQGTRLTVV.

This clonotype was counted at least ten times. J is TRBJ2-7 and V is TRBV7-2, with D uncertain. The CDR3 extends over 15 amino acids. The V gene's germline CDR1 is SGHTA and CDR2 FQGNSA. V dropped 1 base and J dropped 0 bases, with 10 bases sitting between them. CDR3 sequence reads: CASSLDWGISYEQYF. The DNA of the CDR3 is TGTGCCAGCAGCTTAGATTGGGGTATCTCCTACGAGCAGTACTTC.

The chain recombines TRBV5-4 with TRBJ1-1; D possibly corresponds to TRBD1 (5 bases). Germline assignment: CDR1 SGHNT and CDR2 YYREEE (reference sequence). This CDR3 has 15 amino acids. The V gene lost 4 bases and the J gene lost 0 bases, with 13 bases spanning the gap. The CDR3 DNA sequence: TGTGCCAGCAGCGGGGGAGGACATCTGAACACTGAAGCTTTCTTT. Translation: CASSGGGHLNTEAFF.

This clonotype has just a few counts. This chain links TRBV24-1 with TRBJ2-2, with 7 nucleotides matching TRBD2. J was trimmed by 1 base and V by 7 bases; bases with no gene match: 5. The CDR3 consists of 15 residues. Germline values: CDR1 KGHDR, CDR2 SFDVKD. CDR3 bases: TGTGCCACCAGGGGGACGGGGGGGAACACCGGGGAGCTGTTTTTT. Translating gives CATRGTGGNTGELFF.

Here the CDR3 reads CAISLTGDNTGELFF. The CDR3 DNA follows: TGTGCCATCAGTTTAACGGGGGATAACACCGGGGAGCTGTTTTTT. This chain joins TRBV10-3 and TRBJ2-2; possibly TRBD2 for D (6 bases). Germline V gene lookup returns CDR1 ENHRY and CDR2 SYGVKD. The CDR3 covers 15 residues. Trimming took off 5 bases at V and 2 bases at J, with 12 bases between the two ends.

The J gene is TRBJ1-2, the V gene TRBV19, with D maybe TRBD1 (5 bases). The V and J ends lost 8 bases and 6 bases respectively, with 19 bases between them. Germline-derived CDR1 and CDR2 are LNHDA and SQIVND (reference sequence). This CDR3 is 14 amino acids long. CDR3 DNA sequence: TGTGCCAGTGGTCGGAGGGGAACGGTAGATGGCTACACCTTC. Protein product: CASGRRGTVDGYTF.

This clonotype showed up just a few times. The CDR3 sequence: CASSGGLAGMGDTQYF. CDR3 bases: TGCGCCAGCAGCGGTGGACTAGCGGGGATGGGAGATACGCAGTATTTT. This chain uses TRBV5-1 with TRBJ2-3; 12 bases fit TRBD2. With 4 bases clipped from V and 5 bases from J, the junction kept 8 bases outside the gene matches. The germline CDR1 and CDR2 sequences are SGHRS and YFSETQ. The CDR3 spans 16 residues. The whole variable domain, filled in from reference TRBV5-1 and TRBJ2-3, reads KAGVTQTPRYLIKTRGQQVTLSCSPISGHRSVSWYQQTPGQGLQFLFEYFSETQRNKGNFPGRFSGRQFSNSRSEMNVSTLELGDSALYLCASSGGLAGMGDTQYFGPGTRLTVL.

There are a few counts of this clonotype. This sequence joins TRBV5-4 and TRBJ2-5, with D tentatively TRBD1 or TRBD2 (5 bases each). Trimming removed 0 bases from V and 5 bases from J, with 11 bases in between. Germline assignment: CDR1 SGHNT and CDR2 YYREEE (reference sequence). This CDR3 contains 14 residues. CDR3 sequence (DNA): TGTGCCAGCAGCTTGGGAGGGGCTATGGAGACCCAGTACTTC. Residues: CASSLGGAMETQYF.

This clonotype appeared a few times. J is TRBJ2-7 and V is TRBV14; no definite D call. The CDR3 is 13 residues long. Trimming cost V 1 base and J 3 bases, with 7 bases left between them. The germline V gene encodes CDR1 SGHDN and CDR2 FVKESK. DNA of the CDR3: TGTGCCAGCAGCCAAGTTCTCAGCTACGAGCAGTACTTC. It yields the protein CASSQVLSYEQYF.

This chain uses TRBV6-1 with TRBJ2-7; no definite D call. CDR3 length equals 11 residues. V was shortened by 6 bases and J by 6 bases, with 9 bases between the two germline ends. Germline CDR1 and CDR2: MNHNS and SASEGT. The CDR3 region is CASSISREQYF. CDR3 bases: TGTGCCAGCAGCATATCTCGCGAGCAGTACTTC.

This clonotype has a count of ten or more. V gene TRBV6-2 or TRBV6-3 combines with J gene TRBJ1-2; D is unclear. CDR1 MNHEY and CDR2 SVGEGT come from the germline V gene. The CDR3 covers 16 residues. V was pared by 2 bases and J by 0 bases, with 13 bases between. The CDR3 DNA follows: TGTGCCAGCAGTTACAGAGGACTGAAAGCTAACTATGGCTACACCTTC. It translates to CASSYRGLKANYGYTF.

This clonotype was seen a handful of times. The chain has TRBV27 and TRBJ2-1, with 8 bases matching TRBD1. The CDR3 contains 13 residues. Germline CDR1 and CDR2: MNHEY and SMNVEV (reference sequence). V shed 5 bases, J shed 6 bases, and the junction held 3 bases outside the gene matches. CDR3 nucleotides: TGTGCCAGCAGTCCGGACAGGGCCAATGAGCAGTTCTTC. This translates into CASSPDRANEQFF.

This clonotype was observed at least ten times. Here the CDR3 DNA reads TGTGCCAGCAGCCCAATGATTCGAGATACGCAGTATTTT. This encodes CASSPMIRDTQYF. The V gene is TRBV12-3 or TRBV12-4, the J gene TRBJ2-3; D unclear. Trimming cost V 6 bases and J 5 bases, with 12 bases left between them. This CDR3 region has 13 residues.

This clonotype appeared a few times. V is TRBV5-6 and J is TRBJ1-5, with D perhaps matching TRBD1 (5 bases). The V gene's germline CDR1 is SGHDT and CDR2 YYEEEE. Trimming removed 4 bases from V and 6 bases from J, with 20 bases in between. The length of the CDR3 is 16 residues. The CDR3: CASSRRATGYGQPQHF. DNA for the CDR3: TGTGCCAGCAGCCGCAGGGCCACAGGTTACGGTCAGCCCCAGCATTTT.

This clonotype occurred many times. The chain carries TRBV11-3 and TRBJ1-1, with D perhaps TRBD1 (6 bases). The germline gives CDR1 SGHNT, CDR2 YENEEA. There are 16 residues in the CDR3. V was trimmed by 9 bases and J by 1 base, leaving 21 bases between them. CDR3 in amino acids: CARPHDRRGPNTEAFF. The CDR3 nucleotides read TGTGCCAGGCCTCACGACAGGCGAGGCCCGAACACTGAAGCTTTCTTT.

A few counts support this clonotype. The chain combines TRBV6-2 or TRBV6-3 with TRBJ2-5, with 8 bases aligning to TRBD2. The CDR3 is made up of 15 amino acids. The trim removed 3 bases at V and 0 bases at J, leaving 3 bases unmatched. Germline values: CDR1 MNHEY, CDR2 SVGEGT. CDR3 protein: CASSYSGVNQETQYF. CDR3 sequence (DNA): TGTGCCAGCAGTTATAGCGGGGTAAACCAAGAGACCCAGTACTTC.

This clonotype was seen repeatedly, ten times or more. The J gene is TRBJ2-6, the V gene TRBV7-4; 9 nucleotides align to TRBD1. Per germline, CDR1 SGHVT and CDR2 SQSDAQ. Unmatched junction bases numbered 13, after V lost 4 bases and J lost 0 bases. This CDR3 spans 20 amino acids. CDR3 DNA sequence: TGTGCCAGCAGCTCACGCCGCTCGGGACAGGGACTCTCTGGGGCCAACGTCCTGACTTTC. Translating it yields CASSSRRSGQGLSGANVLTF.